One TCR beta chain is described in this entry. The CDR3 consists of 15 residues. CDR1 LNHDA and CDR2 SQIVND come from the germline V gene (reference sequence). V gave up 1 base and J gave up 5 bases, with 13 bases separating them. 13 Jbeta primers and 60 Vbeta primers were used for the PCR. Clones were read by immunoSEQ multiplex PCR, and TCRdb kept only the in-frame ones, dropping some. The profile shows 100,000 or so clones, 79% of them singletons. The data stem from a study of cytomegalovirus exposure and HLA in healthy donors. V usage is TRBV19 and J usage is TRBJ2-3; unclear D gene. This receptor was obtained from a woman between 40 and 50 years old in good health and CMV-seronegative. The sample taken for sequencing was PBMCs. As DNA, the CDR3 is TGTGCCAGTAGTATAGCTACAGATTTCCAAGATACGCAGTATTTT. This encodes CASSIATDFQDTQYF.